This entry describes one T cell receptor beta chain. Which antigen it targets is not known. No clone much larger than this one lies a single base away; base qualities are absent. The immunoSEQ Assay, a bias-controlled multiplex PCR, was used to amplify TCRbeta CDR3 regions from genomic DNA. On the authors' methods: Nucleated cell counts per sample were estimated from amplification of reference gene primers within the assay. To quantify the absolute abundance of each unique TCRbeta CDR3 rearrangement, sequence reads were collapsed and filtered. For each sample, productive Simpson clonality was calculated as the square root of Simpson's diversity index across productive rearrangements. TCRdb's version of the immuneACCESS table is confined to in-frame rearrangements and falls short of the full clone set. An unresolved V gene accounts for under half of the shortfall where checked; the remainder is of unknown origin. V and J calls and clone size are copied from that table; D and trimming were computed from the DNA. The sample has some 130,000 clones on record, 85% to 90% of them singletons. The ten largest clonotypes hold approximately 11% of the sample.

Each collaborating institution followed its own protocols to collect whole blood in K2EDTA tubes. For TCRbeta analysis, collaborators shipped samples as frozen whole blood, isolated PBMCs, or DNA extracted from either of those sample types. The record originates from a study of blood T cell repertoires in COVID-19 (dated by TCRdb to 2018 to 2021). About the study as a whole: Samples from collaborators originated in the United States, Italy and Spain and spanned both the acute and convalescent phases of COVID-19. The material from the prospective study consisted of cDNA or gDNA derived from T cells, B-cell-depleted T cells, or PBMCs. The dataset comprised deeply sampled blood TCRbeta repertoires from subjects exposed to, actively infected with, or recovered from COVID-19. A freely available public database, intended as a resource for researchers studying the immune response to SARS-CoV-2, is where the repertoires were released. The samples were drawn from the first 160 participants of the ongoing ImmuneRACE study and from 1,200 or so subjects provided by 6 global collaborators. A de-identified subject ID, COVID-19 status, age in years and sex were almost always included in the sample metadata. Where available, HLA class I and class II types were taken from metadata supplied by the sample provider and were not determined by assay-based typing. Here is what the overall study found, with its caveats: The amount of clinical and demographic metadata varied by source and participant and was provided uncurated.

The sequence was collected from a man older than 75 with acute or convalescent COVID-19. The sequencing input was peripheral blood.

Here the CDR3 is given as CASSLYGGGNTEAFF. The DNA sequence is given as TGCGCCAGCAGCTTGTATGGGGGCGGGAACACTGAAGCTTTCTTT. This sequence uses TRBV5-1 and TRBJ1-1; the D region possibly corresponds to TRBD1 (6 bases align). V drops 1 base and J drops 1 base, leaving 11 bases in between. CDR1 and CDR2 are read off the germline V gene as SGHRS and YFSETQ. The CDR3 sequence holds 15 residues, the cysteine and phenylalanine included. Only the CDR3 region is kept as DNA, spanning 45 bases read in frame from base 1.